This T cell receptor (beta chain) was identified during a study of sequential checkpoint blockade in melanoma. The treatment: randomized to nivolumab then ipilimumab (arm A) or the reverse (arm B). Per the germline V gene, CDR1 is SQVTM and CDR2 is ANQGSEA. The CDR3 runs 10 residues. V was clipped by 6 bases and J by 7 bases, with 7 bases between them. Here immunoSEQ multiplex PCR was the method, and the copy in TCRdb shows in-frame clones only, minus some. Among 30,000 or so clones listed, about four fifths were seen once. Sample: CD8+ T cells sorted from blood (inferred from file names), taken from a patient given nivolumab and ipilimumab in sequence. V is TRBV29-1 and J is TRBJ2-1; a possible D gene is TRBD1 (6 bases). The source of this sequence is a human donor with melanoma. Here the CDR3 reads CSVRGNEQFF. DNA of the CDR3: TGCAGCGTCAGGGGTAATGAGCAGTTCTTC.